A single sample gave rise to the 15 T cell receptor beta chains below, sequenced in a study of CD8+CD57+ T cells in acquired aplastic anemia. It was genomic DNA that served as the template for profiling TCR beta VDJ and CDR3. TCRdb ran MiXCR on the reads and lists one entry per CDR3 protein. The sample contains 150,000 to 180,000 distinct CDR3 sequences, roughly half of which appear only once. The sequenced patients had an expansion of CD8+CD57+ cells seen by flow cytometry. Sequenced sample: sorted CD4+, CD8+, or CD8+CD57+ T cells (not recorded which) from PBMCs. The origin of the receptors is a human donor with aplastic anemia.

Note on this clonotype: A much larger clone is a single base away; this may be a read error. The J gene is TRBJ1-5, the V gene TRBV19; 10 positions match TRBD1. Germline V gives CDR1 LNHDA, CDR2 SQIVND (reference sequence). The CDR3 spans 16 residues. The CDR3 here is CASRATGGMSNRPQHF. The DNA of the CDR3 is TGTGCCAGTAGAGCGACAGGGGGCATGAGCAATCGGCCCCAGCATTTT. Supplemented by reference TRBV19 and TRBJ1-5, the full variable domain reads DGGITQSPKYLFRKEGQNVTLSCEQNLNHDAMYWYRQDPGQGLRLIYYSQIVNDFQKGDIAEGYSVSREKKESFPLTVTSAQKNPTAFYLCASRATGGMSNRPQHFGDGTRLSIL.

The chain uses TRBV15 and TRBJ1-6; D is perhaps TRBD1 (6 bases). There are 17 residues in the CDR3. In germline, CDR1 is LNHNV, CDR2 YYDKDF (reference sequence). V was shortened by 5 bases and J by 7 bases, with 21 bases between the two germline ends. CDR3 residues: CATSRYPIRGWNSPLHF. The DNA of the CDR3 is TGTGCCACCAGCCGCTACCCCATCAGGGGTTGGAATTCACCCCTCCACTTT. The full variable domain, with the rest looked up from reference TRBV15 and TRBJ1-6, is DAMVIQNPRYQVTQFGKPVTLSCSQTLNHNVMYWYQQKSSQAPKLLFHYYDKDFNNEADTPDNFQSRRPNTSFCFLDIRSPGLGDTAMYLCATSRYPIRGWNSPLHFGNGTRLTVT.

CDR3 amino acids: CASSYEVRTEAFF. Here the CDR3 DNA reads TGTGCCAGCAGTTACGAGGTGAGGACTGAAGCTTTCTTT. The chain recombines TRBV6-2 or TRBV6-3 with TRBJ1-1; the D is unclear. The CDR3 spans 13 residues. V lost 2 bases to trimming and J lost 5 bases, with 9 bases between them. From germline, CDR1 is MNHEY and CDR2 SVGEGT.

This chain joins TRBV29-1 and TRBJ1-1; D is unresolved. V was trimmed by 4 bases and J by 8 bases, leaving 11 bases between them. CDR1 SQVTM and CDR2 ANQGSEA come from the germline V gene. The CDR3 totals 11 residues. For the CDR3, the DNA is TGCAGCGTTGTATCCGGGGTAGAAGCTTTCTTT. Translated: CSVVSGVEAFF.

This sequence joins TRBV2 and TRBJ2-5; 9 bases agree with TRBD2. Trimming at V came to 2 bases and at J to 5 bases, leaving 15 bases not matched to a gene. Germline values: CDR1 SNHLY, CDR2 FYNNEI. The CDR3 consists of 18 residues. The CDR3 DNA follows: TGTGCCAGCAGTGAAATTTTGGCTAGCGGGGATCTATGGGAGACCCAGTACTTC. Its translation: CASSEILASGDLWETQYF.

The chain employs TRBV10-3 and TRBJ2-7; D remains ambiguous. Germline V gives CDR1 ENHRY, CDR2 SYGVKD. V was pared by 3 bases and J by 3 bases, with 3 bases between. The CDR3 consists of 11 residues. The CDR3 protein is CAISELYEQYF. CDR3 coding DNA: TGTGCCATCAGTGAACTCTACGAGCAGTACTTC.

V and J are TRBV2 and TRBJ2-7, with 9 nucleotides matching TRBD2. This CDR3 is 12 amino acids long. In germline, CDR1 is SNHLY, CDR2 FYNNEI. The ends lost 8 bases at V and 12 bases at J; junction bases unmatched: 11. For the CDR3, the DNA is TGTGCCAGCGATCTAGCGGGGAGGATAGGGTACTTC. Protein: CASDLAGRIGYF.

In nucleotides, the CDR3 is TGTGCCAGCAGTTTACTGACCGGGGAGCTGTTTTTT. Its protein is CASSLLTGELFF. The chain has TRBV12-3 or TRBV12-4 and TRBJ2-2; the D is unclear. The germline V and J ends were trimmed by 2 bases and 5 bases, with 3 bases remaining between them. The CDR3 totals 12 residues.

The chain has TRBV10-1 and TRBJ1-3; TRBD1 agrees at 9 bases. The trim removed 3 bases at V and 7 bases at J, leaving 4 bases unmatched. CDR1 and CDR2 (germline): WNHNN, SYGVQD (reference sequence). The CDR3 runs 14 residues. As DNA, the CDR3 is TGCGCCAGCAGTGACCGGACAGGGGCTAACACCATATATTTT. Its translation is CASSDRTGANTIYF.

The chain is built from TRBV2 and TRBJ1-2; D is unresolved. The V end lost 1 base, the J end lost 8 bases, and 2 bases lay between the germline ends. The CDR3 runs to 10 residues. CDR1 and CDR2 (germline): SNHLY, FYNNEI. The CDR3: CASSEVGYTF. CDR3 sequence (DNA): TGTGCCAGCAGTGAAGTGGGCTACACCTTC.

In its sample, this clonotype was seen a few times. The rearrangement uses TRBV10-3 and TRBJ1-6, with D uncertain. Looked up from germline, CDR1 is ENHRY and CDR2 is SYGVKD. V was shortened by 4 bases and J by 6 bases, with 7 bases between the two germline ends. The CDR3 is 13 amino acids. The DNA of the CDR3 is TGTGCCATCAGTGCCTCCATTAATTCACCCCTCCACTTT. Translated: CAISASINSPLHF.

This chain uses TRBV10-2 with TRBJ2-1; no definite D call. Germline V gene sequence: CDR1 WSHSY, CDR2 SAAADI. V was shortened by 2 bases and J by 4 bases, with 18 bases between the two germline ends. The CDR3 has 17 amino acids. The CDR3 loop reads CASSEMGAANLYNEQFF. CDR3 bases: TGCGCCAGCAGTGAGATGGGCGCGGCAAACCTGTACAATGAGCAGTTCTTC.

The chain recombines TRBV12-3 or TRBV12-4 with TRBJ2-6; 8 bases line up with TRBD2. The CDR3 covers 19 residues. The trim removed 5 bases at V and 0 bases at J, leaving 12 bases unmatched. CDR3 protein: CASSPPRGGSISGANVLTF. For the CDR3, the DNA is TGTGCCAGCAGTCCACCCCGGGGGGGGAGCATCTCTGGGGCCAACGTCCTGACTTTC.

The V call is TRBV29-1, the J call TRBJ2-5, with D perhaps being TRBD1 or TRBD2 (5 bases each). Trimming left V 5 bases short and J 3 bases short, with 13 bases between. Per the germline V gene, CDR1 is SQVTM and CDR2 is ANQGSEA. The CDR3 length is 13 residues. In nucleotides, the CDR3 is TGCAGCGTTCCCGGGACCTTCGAAGAGACCCAGTACTTC. This encodes CSVPGTFEETQYF.

This clonotype was seen at least ten times. V is TRBV7-6 and J is TRBJ2-2, with D hard to call. The CDR3 sequence is 12 residues long. Germline CDR1 reads SGHVS; CDR2 reads FNYEAQ. The germline V and J ends were trimmed by 5 bases and 7 bases, with 8 bases remaining between them. The CDR3 DNA reads as TGTGCCAGCAGCAGATCCGGCGGGGAGCTGTTTTTT. Translated, it gives CASSRSGGELFF.